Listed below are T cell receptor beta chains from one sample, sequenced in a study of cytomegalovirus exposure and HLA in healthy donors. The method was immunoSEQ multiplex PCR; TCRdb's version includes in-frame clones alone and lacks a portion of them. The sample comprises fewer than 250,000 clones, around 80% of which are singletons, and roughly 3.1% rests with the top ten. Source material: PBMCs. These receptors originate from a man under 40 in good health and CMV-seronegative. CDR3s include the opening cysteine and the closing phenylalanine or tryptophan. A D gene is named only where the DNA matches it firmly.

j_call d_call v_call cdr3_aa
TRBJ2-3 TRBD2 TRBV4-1 CASSPLAASGSTDTQYF
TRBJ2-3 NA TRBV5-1 CASSSQGITDTQYF
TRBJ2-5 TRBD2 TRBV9 CASSVSGGRVGETQYF
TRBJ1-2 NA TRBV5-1 CASSLNPGANYGYTF
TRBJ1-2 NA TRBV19 CASSAGTTGHYGYTF
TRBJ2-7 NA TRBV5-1 CASSLALRSEGGWRQYF
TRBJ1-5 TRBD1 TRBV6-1 CASMTGVYQPQHF
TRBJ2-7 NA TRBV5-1 CASSFNGQRAYYEQYF
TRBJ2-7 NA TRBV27 CASSLRQGNEQYF
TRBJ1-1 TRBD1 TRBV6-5 CASRKPQGEEAFF
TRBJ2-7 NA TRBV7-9 CSSSPRTVSYEQYF
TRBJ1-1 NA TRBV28 CASSFGSQGLPPEAFF
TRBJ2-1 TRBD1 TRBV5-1 CASSLTGGDYNEQFF
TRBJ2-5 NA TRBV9 CASSDRRESWQETQYF
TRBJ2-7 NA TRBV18 CASSPPGRFHEQYF
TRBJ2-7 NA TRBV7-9 CSSSPRLYEQYF
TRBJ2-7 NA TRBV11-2 CASSRGTLPEQYF
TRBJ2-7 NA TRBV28 CASTRTDSPTYEQYF
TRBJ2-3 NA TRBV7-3 CASSPTQGASTDTQYF
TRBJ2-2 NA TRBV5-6 CASSRQRPNTGELFF
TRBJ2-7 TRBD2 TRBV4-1 CASSHDFFGLAGGPGEQYF
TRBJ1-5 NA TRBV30 CAWSVFVGGGGGLNQPQHF
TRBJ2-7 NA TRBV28 CASKPEGAAYEQYF
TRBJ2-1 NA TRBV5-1 CASSLGNEQFF
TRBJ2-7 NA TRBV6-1 CASSDINYEQYF
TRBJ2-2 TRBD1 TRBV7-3 CASSFTGGTGELFF
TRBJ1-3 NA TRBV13 CASSSDLGARADTIYF
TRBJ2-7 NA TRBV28 CASTQGYEQYF
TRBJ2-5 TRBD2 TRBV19 CASTRTSGGGETQYF
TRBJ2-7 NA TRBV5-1 CASSLTSSYEQYF
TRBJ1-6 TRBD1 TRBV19 CASSDRGGYNSPLHF
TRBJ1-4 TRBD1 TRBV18 CASSPSRGIESELFF
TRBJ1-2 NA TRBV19 CASSRQNYGYTF
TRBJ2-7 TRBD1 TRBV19 CASSSPGQLRPYEQYF
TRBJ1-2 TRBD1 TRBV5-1 CASSSTGGDGYTF
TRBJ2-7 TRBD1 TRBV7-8 CASSLDVGTGWNEQYF
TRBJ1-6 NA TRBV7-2 CASSLVGGSGSPLHF
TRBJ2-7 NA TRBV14 CASSQARGYYEQYF
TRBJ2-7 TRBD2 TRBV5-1 CASSSGGRGTNGALDEQYF
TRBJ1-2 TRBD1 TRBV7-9 CASSSTRPGQGIGYTF
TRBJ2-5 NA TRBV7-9 CASSARGGQETQYF
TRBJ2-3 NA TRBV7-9 CASSYWQGKDTQYF
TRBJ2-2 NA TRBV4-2 CASSSGLYENTGELFF
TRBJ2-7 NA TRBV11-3 CASSFTREQYF
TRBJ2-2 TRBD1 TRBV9 CASSLRTGDTGELFF
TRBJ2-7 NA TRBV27 CASSLVRGINYEQYF
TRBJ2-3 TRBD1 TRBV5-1 CASSITGVTDTQYF
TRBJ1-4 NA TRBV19 CASSTSTGFGEKLFF
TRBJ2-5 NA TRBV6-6 CASSYSMGGPGTQYF
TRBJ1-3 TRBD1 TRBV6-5 CASSTQGVAGNTIYF
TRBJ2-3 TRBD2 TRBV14 CASSQDLGLAGSHTQYF
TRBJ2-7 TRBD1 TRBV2 CASNRGCEQYF
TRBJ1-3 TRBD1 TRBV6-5 CASKTGSGNTIYF